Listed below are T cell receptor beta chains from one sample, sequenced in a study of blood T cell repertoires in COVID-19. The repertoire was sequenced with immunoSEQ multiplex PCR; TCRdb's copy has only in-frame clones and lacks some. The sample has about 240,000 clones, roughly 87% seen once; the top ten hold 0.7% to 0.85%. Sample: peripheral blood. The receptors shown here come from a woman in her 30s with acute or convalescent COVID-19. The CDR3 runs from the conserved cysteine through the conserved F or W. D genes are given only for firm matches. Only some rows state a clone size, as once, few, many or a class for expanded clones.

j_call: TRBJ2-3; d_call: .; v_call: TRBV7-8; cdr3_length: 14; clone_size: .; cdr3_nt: TGTGCCAGCAGCTTAGGGCTGGGAGGAGATACGCAGTATTTT; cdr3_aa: CASSLGLGGDTQYF
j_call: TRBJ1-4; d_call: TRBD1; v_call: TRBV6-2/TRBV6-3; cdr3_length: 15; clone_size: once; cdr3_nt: TGTGCCAGCAGTTTACAGGGGGCCGGTCATGAAAAACTGTTTTTT; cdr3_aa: CASSLQGAGHEKLFF
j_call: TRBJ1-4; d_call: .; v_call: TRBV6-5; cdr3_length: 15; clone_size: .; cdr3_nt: TGTGCCAGCAGTTACTCGGGAGCCTACAATGAAAAACTGTTTTTT; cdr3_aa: CASSYSGAYNEKLFF
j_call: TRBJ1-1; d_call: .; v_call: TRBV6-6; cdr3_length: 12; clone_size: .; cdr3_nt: TGTGCCAGCAGGGGGGGGGTCACTGAAGCTTTCTTT; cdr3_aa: CASRGGVTEAFF
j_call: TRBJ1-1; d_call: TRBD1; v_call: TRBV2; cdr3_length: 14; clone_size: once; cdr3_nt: TGTGCCAGCAGGGGACAGGCGGTAGGGACTGAAGCTTTCTTT; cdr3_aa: CASRGQAVGTEAFF
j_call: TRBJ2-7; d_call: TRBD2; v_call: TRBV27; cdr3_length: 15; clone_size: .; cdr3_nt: TGTGCCAGCAGTTTCCGAGCGGGAGGCTCCTACGAGCAGTACTTC; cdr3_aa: CASSFRAGGSYEQYF
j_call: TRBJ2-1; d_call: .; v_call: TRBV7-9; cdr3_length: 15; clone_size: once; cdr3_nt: TGTGCCAGCAGCCCAGGAGGTAGCTCCTACAATGAGCAGTTCTTC; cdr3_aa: CASSPGGSSYNEQFF
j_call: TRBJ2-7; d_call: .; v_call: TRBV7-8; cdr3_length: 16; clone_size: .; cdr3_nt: TGTGCCAGCAGCTTAGCCCAAGGGGGAGTCTCCTACGAGCAGTACTTC; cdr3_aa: CASSLAQGGVSYEQYF
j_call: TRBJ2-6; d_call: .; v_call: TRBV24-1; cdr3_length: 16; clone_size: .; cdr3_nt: TGTGCCACCAGTGATCAAGTCGGGTCTGGGGCCAACGTCCTGACTTTC; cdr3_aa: CATSDQVGSGANVLTF
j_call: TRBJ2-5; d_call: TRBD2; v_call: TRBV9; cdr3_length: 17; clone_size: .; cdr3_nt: TGTGCCAGCAGCGTAGGGGCGGGGCGAAGCGGGAAAGAGACCCAGTACTTC; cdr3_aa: CASSVGAGRSGKETQYF
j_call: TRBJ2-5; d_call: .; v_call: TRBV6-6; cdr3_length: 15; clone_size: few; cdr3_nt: TGTGCCAGCAGTTACGCCCTATGGTCGAAAGAGACCCAGTACTTC; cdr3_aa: CASSYALWSKETQYF
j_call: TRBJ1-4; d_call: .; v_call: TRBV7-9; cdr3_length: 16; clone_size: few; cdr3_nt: TGTGCCAGCAGCTTCGACCGACAGCGAACTAATGAAAAACTGTTTTTT; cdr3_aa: CASSFDRQRTNEKLFF
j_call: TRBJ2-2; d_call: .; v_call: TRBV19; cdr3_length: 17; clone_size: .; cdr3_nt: TGTGCCAGTAGTATTCCAACCGGGACTGACGCGGCCGGGGAGCTGTTTTTT; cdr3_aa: CASSIPTGTDAAGELFF
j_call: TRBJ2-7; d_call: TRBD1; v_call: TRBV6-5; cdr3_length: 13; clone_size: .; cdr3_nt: TGTGCCAGCAGTAGACAGGGGGCACACGAGCAGTACTTC; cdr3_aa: CASSRQGAHEQYF
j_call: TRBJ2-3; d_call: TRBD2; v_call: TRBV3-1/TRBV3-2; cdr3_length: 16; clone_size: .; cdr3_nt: TGTGCCAGCAGCCAAGGACTAGCGGTGAGCACAGATACGCAGTATTTT; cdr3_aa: CASSQGLAVSTDTQYF
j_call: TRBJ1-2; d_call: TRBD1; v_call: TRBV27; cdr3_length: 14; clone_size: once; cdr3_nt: TGTGCCAGCAGTTTACTCAGGGGGCACTATGGCTACACCTTC; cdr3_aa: CASSLLRGHYGYTF
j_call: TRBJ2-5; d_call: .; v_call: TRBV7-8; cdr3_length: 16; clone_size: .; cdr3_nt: TGTGCCAGCAGCTTAGGGCCCATCGGAGGGGTGGAGACCCAGTACTTC; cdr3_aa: CASSLGPIGGVETQYF
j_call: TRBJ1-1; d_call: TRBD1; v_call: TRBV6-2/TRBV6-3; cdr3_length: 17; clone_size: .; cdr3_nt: TGTGCCAGCAGTTTGACCCGGGACAGGGGGATAAGGACTGAAGCTTTCTTT; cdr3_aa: CASSLTRDRGIRTEAFF
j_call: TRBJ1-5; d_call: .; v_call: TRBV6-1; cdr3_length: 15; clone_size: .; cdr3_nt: TGTGCCAGCAGTACCACACAGGCCTCCAATCAGCCCCAGCATTTT; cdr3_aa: CASSTTQASNQPQHF
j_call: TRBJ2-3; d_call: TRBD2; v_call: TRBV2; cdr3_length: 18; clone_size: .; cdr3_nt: TGTGCCATTCACAAGATGGGACTAGCGGGAGTTGACACAGATACGCAGTATTTT; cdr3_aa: CAIHKMGLAGVDTDTQYF
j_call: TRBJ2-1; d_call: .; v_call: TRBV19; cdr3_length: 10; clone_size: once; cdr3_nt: TGTGCCAGTAGGGGGGGTGAGCAGTTCTTC; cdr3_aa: CASRGGEQFF
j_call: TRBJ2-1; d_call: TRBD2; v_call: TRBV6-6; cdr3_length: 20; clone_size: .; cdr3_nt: TGTGCCAGCAGCCGGACTCGGACAGGCTTAGCGGGAGCCCTTTACAATGAGCAGTTCTTC; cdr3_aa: CASSRTRTGLAGALYNEQFF
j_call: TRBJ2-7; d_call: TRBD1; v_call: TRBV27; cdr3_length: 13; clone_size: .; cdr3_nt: TGTGCCAGCAGTTTCCGGACAGGGCACGAGCAGTACTTC; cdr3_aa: CASSFRTGHEQYF
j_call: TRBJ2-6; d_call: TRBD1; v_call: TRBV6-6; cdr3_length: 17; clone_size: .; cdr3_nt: TGTGCCAGCAGTCCCTGGACAGGGCAAATTGGGGCCAACGTCCTGACTTTC; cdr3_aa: CASSPWTGQIGANVLTF
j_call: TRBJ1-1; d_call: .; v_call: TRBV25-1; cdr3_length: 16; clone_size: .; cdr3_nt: TGTGCCAGCAGTCCACTCCTGGGGGGGCGTGTAACTGAAGCTTTCTTT; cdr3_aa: CASSPLLGGRVTEAFF
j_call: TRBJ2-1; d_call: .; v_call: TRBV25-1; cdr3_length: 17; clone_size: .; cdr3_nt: TGTGCCAGCAGTGACCCCCTAGGGGGGGGCGCCTACAATGAGCAGTTCTTC; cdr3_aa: CASSDPLGGGAYNEQFF
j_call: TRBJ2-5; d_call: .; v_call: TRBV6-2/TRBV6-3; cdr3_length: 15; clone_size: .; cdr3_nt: TGTGCCAGCAGTTGGGTTGCAGGGGCCCCAGAGACCCAGTACTTC; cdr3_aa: CASSWVAGAPETQYF
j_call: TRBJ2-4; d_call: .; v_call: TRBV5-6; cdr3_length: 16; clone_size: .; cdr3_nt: TGTGCCAGCAGCTTGGTGGGTAGCGGAGCCAAAAACATTCAGTACTTC; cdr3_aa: CASSLVGSGAKNIQYF
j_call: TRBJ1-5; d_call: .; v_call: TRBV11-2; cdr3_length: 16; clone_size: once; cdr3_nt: TGTGCCAGCAGCTCCCTACAGGGTGGTCGCAATCAGCCCCAGCATTTT; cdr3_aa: CASSSLQGGRNQPQHF
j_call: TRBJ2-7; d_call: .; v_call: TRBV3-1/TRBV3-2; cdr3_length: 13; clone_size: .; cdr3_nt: TGTGCCAGCAGCACGATCTCAGGGGCCGAGCAGTACTTC; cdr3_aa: CASSTISGAEQYF
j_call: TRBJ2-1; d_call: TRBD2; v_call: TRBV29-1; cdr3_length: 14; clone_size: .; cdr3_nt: TGCAGCGTTGGAGAACTAGCGGGAGCGAATGAGCAGTTCTTC; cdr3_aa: CSVGELAGANEQFF
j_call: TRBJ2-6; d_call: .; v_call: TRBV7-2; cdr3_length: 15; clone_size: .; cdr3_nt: TGTGCCAGCAGCCCCAGGGTTTCTGGGGCCAACGTCCTGACTTTC; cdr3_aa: CASSPRVSGANVLTF
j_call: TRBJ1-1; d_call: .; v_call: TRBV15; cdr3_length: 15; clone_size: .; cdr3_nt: TGTGCCACCAGCAGTCAGCCGGGGGGACAAACTGAAGCTTTCTTT; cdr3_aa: CATSSQPGGQTEAFF
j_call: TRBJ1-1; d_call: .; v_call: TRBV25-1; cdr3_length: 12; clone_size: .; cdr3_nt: TGTGCCAGCAGTGATTGGAGAGGAGAAGCTTTCTTT; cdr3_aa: CASSDWRGEAFF
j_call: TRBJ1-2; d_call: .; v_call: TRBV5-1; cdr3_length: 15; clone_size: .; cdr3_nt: TGCGCCAGCAGCTTGGCCCAGGGTTCTAACTATGGCTACACCTTC; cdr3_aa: CASSLAQGSNYGYTF
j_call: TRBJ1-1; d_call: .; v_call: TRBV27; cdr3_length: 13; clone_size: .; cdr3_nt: TGTGCCAGCAGTCCCTATTGGGGCCGTGAAGCTTTCTTT; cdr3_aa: CASSPYWGREAFF
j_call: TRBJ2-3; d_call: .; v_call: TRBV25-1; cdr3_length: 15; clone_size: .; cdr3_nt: TGTGCCAGCAGTGAAAAACAGGGAGAAGCAGATACGCAGTATTTT; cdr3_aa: CASSEKQGEADTQYF
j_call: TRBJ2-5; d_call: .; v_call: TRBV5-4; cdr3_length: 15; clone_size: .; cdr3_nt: TGTGCCAGCAGCTTGGGCTTAGGAGGGGTTGAGACCCAGTACTTC; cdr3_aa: CASSLGLGGVETQYF
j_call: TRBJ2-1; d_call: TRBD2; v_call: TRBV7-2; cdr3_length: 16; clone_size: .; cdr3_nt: TGTGCCAGCAGCTTAAATCTAGCGGGAGGGCCGGGTGAGCAGTTCTTC; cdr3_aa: CASSLNLAGGPGEQFF
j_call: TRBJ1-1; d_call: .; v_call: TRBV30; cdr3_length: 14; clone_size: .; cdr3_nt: TGTGCCTGGAGTGTAGTGGGGGCGAACACTGAAGCTTTCTTT; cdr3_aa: CAWSVVGANTEAFF